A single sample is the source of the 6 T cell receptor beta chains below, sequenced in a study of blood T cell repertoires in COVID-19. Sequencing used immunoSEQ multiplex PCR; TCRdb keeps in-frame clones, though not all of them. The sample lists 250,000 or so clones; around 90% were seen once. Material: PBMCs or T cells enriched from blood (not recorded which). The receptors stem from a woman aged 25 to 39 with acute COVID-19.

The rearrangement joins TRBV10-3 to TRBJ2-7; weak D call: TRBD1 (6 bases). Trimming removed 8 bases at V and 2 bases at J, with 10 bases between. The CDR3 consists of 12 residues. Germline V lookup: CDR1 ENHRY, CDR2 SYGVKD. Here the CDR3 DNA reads TGTGCCATCGGGACACAAACCTACGAGCAGTACTTC. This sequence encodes CAIGTQTYEQYF.

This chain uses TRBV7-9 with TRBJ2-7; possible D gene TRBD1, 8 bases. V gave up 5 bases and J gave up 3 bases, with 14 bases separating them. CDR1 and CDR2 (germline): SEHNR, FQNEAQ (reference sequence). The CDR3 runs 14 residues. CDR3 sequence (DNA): TGTGCCAGCAGCGGGGGGGACAGGAACTACGAGCAGTACTTC. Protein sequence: CASSGGDRNYEQYF. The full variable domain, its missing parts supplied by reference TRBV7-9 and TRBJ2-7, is DTGVSQNPRHKITKRGQNVTFRCDPISEHNRLYWYRQTLGQGPEFLTYFQNEAQLEKSRLLSDRFSAERPKGSFSTLEIQRTEQGDSAMYLCASSGGDRNYEQYFGPGTRLTVT.

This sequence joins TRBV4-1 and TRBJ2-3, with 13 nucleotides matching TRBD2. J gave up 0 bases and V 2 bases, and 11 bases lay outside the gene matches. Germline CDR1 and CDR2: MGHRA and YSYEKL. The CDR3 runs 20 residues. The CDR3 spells CASSQPGLAGLLTSTDTQYF. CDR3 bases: TGCGCCAGCAGCCAACCGGGACTAGCGGGGCTACTCACTAGCACAGATACGCAGTATTTT.

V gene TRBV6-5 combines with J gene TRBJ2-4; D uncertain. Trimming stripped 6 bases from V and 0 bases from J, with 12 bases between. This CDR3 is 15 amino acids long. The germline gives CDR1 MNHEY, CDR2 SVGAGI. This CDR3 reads CASRPTRLAKNIQYF. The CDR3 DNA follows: TGTGCCAGCAGGCCGACACGTCTAGCCAAAAACATTCAGTACTTC.

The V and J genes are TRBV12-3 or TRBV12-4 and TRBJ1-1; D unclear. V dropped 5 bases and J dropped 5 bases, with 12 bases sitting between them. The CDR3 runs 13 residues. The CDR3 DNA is TGTGCCAGCAGTCGGGTAACGGGTACTGAAGCTTTCTTT. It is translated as CASSRVTGTEAFF.

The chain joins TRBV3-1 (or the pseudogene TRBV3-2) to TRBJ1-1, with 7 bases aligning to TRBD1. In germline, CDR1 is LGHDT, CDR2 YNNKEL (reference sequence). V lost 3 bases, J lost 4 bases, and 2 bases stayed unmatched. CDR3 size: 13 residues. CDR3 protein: CASSQGQFTEAFF. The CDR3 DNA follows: TGTGCCAGCAGCCAGGGACAGTTCACTGAAGCTTTCTTT.